The 17 T cell receptor beta chains below all came from one sample that was sequenced in a study of blood T cell repertoires in COVID-19. TCRdb's copy holds only in-frame clones and misses some; the assay was immunoSEQ multiplex PCR. Of some 20,000 clones listed, 90% are singletons. Material for sequencing was peripheral blood. These receptors all come from a man in his 70s with acute or convalescent COVID-19.

The genes are TRBV6-2 or TRBV6-3 and TRBJ2-3, with TRBD2 matching 11 bases. Germline V gene lookup returns CDR1 MNHEY and CDR2 SVGEGT. The CDR3 covers 17 residues. Trimming cost V 2 bases and J 1 base; bases outside gene matches: 5. The CDR3 coding sequence is TGTGCCAGCAGTTACGATCTAGCGGGGGGTCGCACAGATACGCAGTATTTT. It is translated as CASSYDLAGGRTDTQYF.

The genes are TRBV18 and TRBJ1-5; possibly TRBD1 for D (5 bases). Germline V gives CDR1 KGHSH, CDR2 LQKENI. V was cut by 4 bases and J by 6 bases, with 13 bases left in between. CDR3 size: 14 residues. CDR3 DNA: TGTGCCAGCTCACTCTCAGGGCGGGGTCAGCCCCAGCATTTT. Translation: CASSLSGRGQPQHF.

This chain connects TRBV7-2 to TRBJ2-1, with TRBD2 matching over 12 bases. Germline V lookup: CDR1 SGHTA, CDR2 FQGNSA. The junction had 10 bases not matched to a gene; V was cut back by 5 bases and J by 8 bases. The CDR3 consists of 16 residues. CDR3 bases: TGTGCCAGCAGCCGCGTACTAGCGGGAGGTAAATATGAGCAGTTCTTC. Amino acids: CASSRVLAGGKYEQFF.

J is TRBJ2-7 and V is TRBV6-5, with D perhaps matching TRBD1 (6 bases). Germline loops: CDR1 MNHEY, CDR2 SVGAGI. The length of the CDR3 is 13 residues. The V end was cut by 6 bases, the J end by 1 base, with 10 bases between. The CDR3, as DNA: TGTGCCAGCAGCTTACAGGGTTCCTACGAGCAGTACTTC. Translating gives CASSLQGSYEQYF.

The chain uses TRBV11-2 and TRBJ2-7, with 7 bases lining up with TRBD1. Germline-derived CDR1 and CDR2 are SGHAT and FQNNGV. This CDR3 contains 13 residues. V lost 2 bases to trimming and J lost 3 bases; unmatched junction nucleotides: 1. This chain's CDR3 is CASSLPGGYEQYF. DNA for the CDR3: TGTGCCAGCAGCTTACCAGGGGGCTACGAGCAGTACTTC.

CDR3 nucleotide sequence: TGTGCCAGCAGCCAAGATACTGAGCTAGCGGGAGGGGGCAATGAGCAGTTCTTC. This gives the protein CASSQDTELAGGGNEQFF. The rearrangement links TRBV3-1 (or the pseudogene TRBV3-2) to TRBJ2-1; 12 positions agree with TRBD2. Per the germline V gene, CDR1 is LGHDT and CDR2 is YNNKEL (reference sequence). The CDR3 totals 18 residues. V gave up 0 bases and J gave up 6 bases; unmatched junction bases: 9.

The chain is built from TRBV4-1 and TRBJ2-7; TRBD2 matches 9 bases. Trimming took 1 base from V and 3 from J; bases not matched to a gene: 4. The CDR3 spans 15 residues. Germline CDR1 is MGHRA and CDR2 is YSYEKL. The CDR3 here is CASSQGLAEFYEQYF. The CDR3 DNA is TGCGCCAGCAGCCAAGGACTAGCGGAATTCTACGAGCAGTACTTC.

The V gene is TRBV7-2, the J gene TRBJ2-1; D gene ambiguous. CDR1 and CDR2 from the germline V gene are SGHTA and FQGNSA. CDR3 length: 13 amino acids. Between the trimmed V and J ends, which lost 5 bases and 4 bases, there was a span of 9 bases. CDR3 region: CASSPAGYNEQFF. The CDR3 coding sequence is TGTGCCAGCAGCCCAGCCGGGTACAATGAGCAGTTCTTC.

V gene TRBV5-4 combines with J gene TRBJ2-4; 8 nucleotides align to TRBD1. Trimming cost V 4 bases and J 8 bases; bases outside gene matches: 11. This CDR3 is built from 15 residues. Per the germline V gene, CDR1 is SGHNT and CDR2 is YYREEE (reference sequence). The CDR3 DNA sequence: TGTGCCAGCAGCACATTAGCAGGGGGCGAAGACATTCAGTACTTC. Translation: CASSTLAGGEDIQYF.

This rearrangement joins TRBV11-3 to TRBJ2-7; a weak D match, TRBD1 (5 bases). The germline V gene encodes CDR1 SGHNT and CDR2 YENEEA. The CDR3 runs 15 residues. The V and J ends lost 1 base and 2 bases respectively, with 12 bases between them. In nucleotides, the CDR3 is TGTGCCAGCAGCTTAGGGGCAGGGTCGACCTACGAGCAGTACTTC. This encodes CASSLGAGSTYEQYF. The variable domain in full, with the rest retrieved from reference TRBV11-3 and TRBJ2-7, is EAGVVQSPRYKIIEKKQPVAFWCNPISGHNTLYWYLQNLGQGPELLIRYENEEAVDDSQLPKDRFSAERLKGVDSTLKIQPAELGDSAVYLCASSLGAGSTYEQYFGPGTRLTVT.

V and J are TRBV28 and TRBJ1-6; 7 positions match TRBD1. Per the germline V gene, CDR1 is MDHEN and CDR2 is SYDVKM. The V and J ends lost 7 bases and 7 bases, in that order; junction bases with no gene match: 4. The CDR3 covers 13 residues. CDR3 sequence (DNA): TGTGCCAGCATGGACAGGAAGAATTCACCCCTCCACTTT. It specifies CASMDRKNSPLHF.

The rearrangement uses TRBV2 and TRBJ1-1, with D possibly being TRBD1 (5 bases). This CDR3 is built from 13 residues. Germline V gene data show CDR1 as SNHLY and CDR2 as FYNNEI. Trimming took 9 bases from V and 0 from J, leaving 11 bases between them. The CDR3 DNA sequence: TGTGCCAGTGCAGGGTCCATGAACACTGAAGCTTTCTTT. It encodes CASAGSMNTEAFF. Complete variable domain (other parts from reference TRBV2 and TRBJ1-1): EPEVTQTPSHQVTQMGQEVILRCVPISNHLYFYWYRQILGQKVEFLVSFYNNEISEKSEIFDDQFSVERPDGSNFTLKIRSTKLEDSAMYFCASAGSMNTEAFFGQGTRLTVV.

V usage is TRBV2 and J usage is TRBJ1-3; D ambiguous. The V gene's germline CDR1 is SNHLY and CDR2 FYNNEI. The length of the CDR3 is 15 residues. V lost 1 base and J lost 0, with 7 bases in between. CDR3 nucleotide sequence: TGTGCCAGCAGTGAAGGTCGGAGCTCTGGAAACACCATATATTTT. This gives the protein CASSEGRSSGNTIYF.

The V call is TRBV29-1, the J call TRBJ2-5; D is uncertain. The CDR3 loop spans 12 amino acids. The germline gives CDR1 SQVTM, CDR2 ANQGSEA. Trimming stripped 4 bases from V and 4 bases from J, with 10 bases between. The CDR3 region has the DNA TGCAGCGTTGTTTTTCCGGGAGAGACCCAGTACTTC. Translating it yields CSVVFPGETQYF.

The chain has TRBV11-2 and TRBJ1-2; perhaps TRBD1 as D (5 bases). CDR1 is SGHAT, CDR2 FQNNGV, per germline. V was clipped by 3 bases and J by 6 bases, with 5 bases between them. The CDR3 consists of 11 residues. Here the CDR3 reads CASSFRDGYTF. DNA for the CDR3: TGTGCCAGCAGCTTCAGGGATGGCTACACCTTC.

The chain combines TRBV4-3 with TRBJ1-3; 9 positions agree with TRBD1. Germline values: CDR1 LGHNA, CDR2 YSLEER. The CDR3 covers 19 residues. J gave up 2 bases and V 0 bases, and 11 bases lay outside the gene matches. The CDR3 spells CASSQDFETGGRPGNTIYF. The CDR3 DNA follows: TGCGCCAGCAGCCAAGATTTTGAGACAGGGGGTAGGCCTGGAAACACCATATATTTT.

The chain is built from TRBV27 and TRBJ2-2; 12 nucleotides match TRBD2. J lost 5 bases, V lost 4 bases, and 5 bases had no gene match. The CDR3 has 16 residues. Germline assignment: CDR1 MNHEY and CDR2 SMNVEV (reference sequence). Here the CDR3 reads CASSSLAGGWTGELFF. The DNA for the CDR3 is TGTGCCAGCAGTTCCCTAGCGGGAGGGTGGACCGGGGAGCTGTTTTTT.